This entry describes one TCR beta chain. This sample was taken from a study of blood T cell repertoires in COVID-19. Overall study: Specimens from acute and convalescent COVID-19 originated in the United States, Italy and Spain. T cells, B-cell-depleted T cells, or PBMCs supplied cDNA or gDNA.

In the source study's methods: It was from reference gene primer amplification that nucleated cell counts were estimated. The method was immunoSEQ multiplex PCR; TCRdb's version includes in-frame clones alone and lacks a portion of them. The V and J calls and clone size were taken over from that table, and D and trimming were inferred from the DNA. Here the sample spans 150,000 to 200,000 clones, 80% to 90% being singletons. The trim removed 2 bases at V and 8 bases at J, leaving 4 bases unmatched. The germline V gene has CDR1 MNHNS and CDR2 SASEGT. The CDR3 loop spans 13 amino acids. Sequencing used peripheral blood. The gene calls are TRBV6-1 and TRBJ1-2; TRBD1 agrees at 8 bases. The origin of this receptor is an elderly woman with acute or convalescent COVID-19. The CDR3 loop is CASSERRGQGYTF. The CDR3 DNA follows: TGTGCCAGCAGTGAACGCAGGGGGCAAGGCTACACCTTC.